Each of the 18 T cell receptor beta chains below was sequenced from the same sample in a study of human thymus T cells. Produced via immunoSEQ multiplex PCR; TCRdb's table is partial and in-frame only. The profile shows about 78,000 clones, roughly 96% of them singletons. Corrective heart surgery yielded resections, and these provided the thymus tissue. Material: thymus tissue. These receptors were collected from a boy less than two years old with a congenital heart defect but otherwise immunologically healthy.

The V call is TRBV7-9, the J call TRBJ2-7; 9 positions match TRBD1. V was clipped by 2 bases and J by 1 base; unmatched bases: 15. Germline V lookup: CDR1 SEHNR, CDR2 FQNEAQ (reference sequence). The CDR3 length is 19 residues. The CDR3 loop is CASSLRDRAAEGRSYEQYF. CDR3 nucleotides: TGTGCCAGCAGCTTAAGGGACAGGGCTGCCGAAGGACGGTCCTACGAGCAGTACTTC.

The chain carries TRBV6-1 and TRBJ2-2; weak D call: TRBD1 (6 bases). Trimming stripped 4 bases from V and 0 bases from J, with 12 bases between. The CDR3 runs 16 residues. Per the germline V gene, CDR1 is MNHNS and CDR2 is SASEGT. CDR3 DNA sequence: TGTGCCAGCAGTGCTCGGACAGTATCGAACACCGGGGAGCTGTTTTTT. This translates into CASSARTVSNTGELFF.

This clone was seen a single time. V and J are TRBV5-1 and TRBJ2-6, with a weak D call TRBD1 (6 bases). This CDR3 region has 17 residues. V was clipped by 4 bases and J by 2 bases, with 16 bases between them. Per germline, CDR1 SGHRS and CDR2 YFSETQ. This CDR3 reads CASSVPIGGPGANVLTF. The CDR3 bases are TGCGCCAGCAGCGTTCCAATAGGGGGACCTGGGGCCAACGTCCTGACTTTC.

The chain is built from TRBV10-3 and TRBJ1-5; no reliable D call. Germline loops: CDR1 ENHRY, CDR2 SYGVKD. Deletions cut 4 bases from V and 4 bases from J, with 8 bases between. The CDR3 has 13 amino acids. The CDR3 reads CAISGPENQPQHF. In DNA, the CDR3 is TGTGCCATCAGTGGGCCAGAGAATCAGCCCCAGCATTTT.

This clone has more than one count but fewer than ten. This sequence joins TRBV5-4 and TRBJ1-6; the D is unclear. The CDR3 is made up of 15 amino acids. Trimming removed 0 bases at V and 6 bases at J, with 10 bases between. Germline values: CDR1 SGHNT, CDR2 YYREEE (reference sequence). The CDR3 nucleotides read TGTGCCAGCAGCTTGGAGCCAAGGCCTAATTCACCCCTCCACTTT. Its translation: CASSLEPRPNSPLHF.

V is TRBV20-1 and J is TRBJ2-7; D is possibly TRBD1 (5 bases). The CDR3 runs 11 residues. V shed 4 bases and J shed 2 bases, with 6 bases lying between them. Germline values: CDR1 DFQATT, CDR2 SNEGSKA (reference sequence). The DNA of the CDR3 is TGCAGTGCTACAGGGCCCTACGAGCAGTACTTC. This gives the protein CSATGPYEQYF.

In DNA form, the CDR3 reads TGTGCCAGCAGTGAGATAGCCCCCTACGAGCAGTACTTC. Translation gives CASSEIAPYEQYF. The chain couples TRBV6-1 to TRBJ2-7, with no clear D. The CDR3 is made up of 13 amino acids. Trimming shortened V by 3 bases and J by 2 bases, and 8 bases separated the two germline ends. The germline gives CDR1 MNHNS, CDR2 SASEGT.

The CDR3 DNA reads TGTGCCAGCAGCTACTTTCAAGGAGGGCGGCTAATGGACACTGAAGCTTTCTTT. This sequence encodes CASSYFQGGRLMDTEAFF. The chain is built from TRBV5-8 and TRBJ1-1; D not certain. CDR3 length equals 18 residues. V lost 3 bases, J lost 3 bases, and 24 bases lay in between. Germline lookup yields CDR1 SGHTS and CDR2 YDEGEE.

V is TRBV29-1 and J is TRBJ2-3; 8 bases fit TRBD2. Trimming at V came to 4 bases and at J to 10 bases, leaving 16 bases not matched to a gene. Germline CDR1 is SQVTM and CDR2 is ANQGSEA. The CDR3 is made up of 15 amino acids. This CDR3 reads CSVVNCRVAGGAQYF. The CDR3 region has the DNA TGCAGCGTTGTAAATTGCAGGGTGGCGGGGGGTGCGCAGTATTTT.

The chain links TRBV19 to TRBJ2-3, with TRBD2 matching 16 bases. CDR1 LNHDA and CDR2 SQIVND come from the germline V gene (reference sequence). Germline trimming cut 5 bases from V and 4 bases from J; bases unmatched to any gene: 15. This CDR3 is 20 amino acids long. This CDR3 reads CASSSPRQGTSGGDADTQYF. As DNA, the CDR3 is TGTGCCAGTAGTTCCCCCCGACAGGGGACTAGCGGGGGGGACGCAGATACGCAGTATTTT.

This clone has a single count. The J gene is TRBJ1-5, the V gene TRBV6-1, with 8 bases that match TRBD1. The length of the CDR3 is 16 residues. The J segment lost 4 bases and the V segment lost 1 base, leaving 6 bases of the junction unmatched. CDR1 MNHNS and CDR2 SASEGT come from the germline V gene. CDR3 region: CASSEGQGAKNQPQHF. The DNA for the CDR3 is TGTGCCAGCAGTGAAGGGCAGGGGGCCAAAAATCAGCCCCAGCATTTT.

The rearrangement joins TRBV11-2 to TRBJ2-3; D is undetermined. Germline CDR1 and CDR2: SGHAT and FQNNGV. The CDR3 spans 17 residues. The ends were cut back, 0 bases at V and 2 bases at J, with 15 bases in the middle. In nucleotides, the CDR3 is TGTGCCAGCAGCTTAGATAGGTCCTCCCCGCACACAGATACGCAGTATTTT. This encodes CASSLDRSSPHTDTQYF.

The CDR3: CATSRGSYEQYF. The CDR3 DNA reads as TGTGCCACCAGCAGAGGTTCCTACGAGCAGTACTTC. This chain connects TRBV15 to TRBJ2-7; D is unresolved. The ends were cut back, 1 base at V and 1 base at J, with 2 bases in the middle. Germline assignment: CDR1 LNHNV and CDR2 YYDKDF (reference sequence). The CDR3 runs 12 residues.

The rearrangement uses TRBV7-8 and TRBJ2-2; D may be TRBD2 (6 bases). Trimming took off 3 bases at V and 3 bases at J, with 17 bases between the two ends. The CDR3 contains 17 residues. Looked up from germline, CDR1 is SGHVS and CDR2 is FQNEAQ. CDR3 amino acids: CASSFASGRGDTGELFF. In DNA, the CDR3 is TGTGCCAGCAGCTTTGCTTCCGGGAGAGGGGACACCGGGGAGCTGTTTTTT.

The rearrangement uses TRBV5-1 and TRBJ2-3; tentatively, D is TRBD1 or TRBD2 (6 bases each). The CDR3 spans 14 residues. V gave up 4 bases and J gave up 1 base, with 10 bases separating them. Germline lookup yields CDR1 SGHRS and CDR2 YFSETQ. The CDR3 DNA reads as TGCGCCAGCAGCCAGGAGGGGGGCACAGATACGCAGTATTTT. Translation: CASSQEGGTDTQYF.

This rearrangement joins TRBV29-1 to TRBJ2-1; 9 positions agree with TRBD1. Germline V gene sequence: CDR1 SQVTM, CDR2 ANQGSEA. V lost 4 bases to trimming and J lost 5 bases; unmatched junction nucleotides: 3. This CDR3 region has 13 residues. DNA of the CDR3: TGCAGCGTTGTGACAGGGGGGCACAATGAGCAGTTCTTC. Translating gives CSVVTGGHNEQFF.

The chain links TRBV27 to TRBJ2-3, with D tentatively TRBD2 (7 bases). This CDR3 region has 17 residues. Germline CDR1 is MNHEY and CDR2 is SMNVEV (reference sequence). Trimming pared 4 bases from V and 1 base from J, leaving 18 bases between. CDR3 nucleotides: TGTGCCAGCAGTTCCGGGCGGGGGCGGCTTGGCACAGATACGCAGTATTTT. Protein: CASSSGRGRLGTDTQYF.

For the CDR3, the DNA is TGTGCCAGCGGGGAAGGGGAGTGCGGGCACGAGCAGTACTTC. Protein product: CASGEGECGHEQYF. The chain couples TRBV27 to TRBJ2-7; D may match TRBD1 or TRBD2 (5 bases each). CDR3 size: 14 residues. V was trimmed by 8 bases and J by 5 bases, leaving 19 bases between them. Germline V CDR1 and CDR2: MNHEY, SMNVEV (reference sequence).